The 10 T cell receptor beta chains reported below all come from one sample, sequenced in a study of shared clonotypes between healthy human individuals. Generated by immunoSEQ multiplex PCR, the TCRdb table keeps only in-frame clones and is missing some. The sample lists millions of clones, approximately 94% occurring once. Sample: naive CD4+ T cells sorted from blood. Subset reported: CD45RA+ positively selected. The source of these receptors is a man aged 18 to 29 in good health.

The chain has TRBV18 and TRBJ2-7; TRBD2 aligns across 15 bases. Germline V gene sequence: CDR1 KGHSH, CDR2 LQKENI. Germline trimming cut 6 bases from V and 3 bases from J; bases unmatched to any gene: 9. The CDR3 length is 17 residues. CDR3 in amino acids: CASSQPGLAGGGYEQYF. The CDR3 region has the DNA TGTGCCAGCTCCCAGCCGGGACTAGCGGGAGGAGGCTACGAGCAGTACTTC.

The rearrangement links TRBV30 to TRBJ2-7; 8 bases align to TRBD1. The CDR3 contains 14 residues. The germline gives CDR1 GTSNPN, CDR2 SVGIG (reference sequence). Germline trimming cut 3 bases from V and 6 bases from J; bases unmatched to any gene: 10. The CDR3 here is CAWRDSGTGGEQYF. The CDR3 DNA sequence: TGTGCCTGGAGGGACTCCGGGACAGGAGGCGAGCAGTACTTC.

This chain uses TRBV13 with TRBJ2-7, with 10 bases matching TRBD2. Germline V gene lookup returns CDR1 PRHDT and CDR2 FYEKMQ (reference sequence). The CDR3 spans 16 residues. V trimming: 1 base; J trimming: 3 bases; junction bases outside the gene matches: 6. The CDR3 here is CASSLDGLAGDYEQYF. DNA for the CDR3: TGTGCCAGCAGCTTAGACGGGCTAGCGGGAGACTACGAGCAGTACTTC.

The chain joins TRBV7-8 to TRBJ2-1; possibly TRBD2 for D (5 bases). Deletions cut 3 bases from V and 5 bases from J, with 14 bases between. The V gene's germline CDR1 is SGHVS and CDR2 FQNEAQ. This CDR3 is built from 15 residues. CDR3 coding DNA: TGTGCCAGCAGCTTTAGTTCGGGGAGAAACAATGAGCAGTTCTTC. Translated: CASSFSSGRNNEQFF.

The gene calls are TRBV6-4 and TRBJ1-2; 7 nucleotides line up with TRBD1. Germline trimming cut 6 bases from V and 2 bases from J; bases unmatched to any gene: 9. Germline CDR1 reads MRHNA; CDR2 reads SNTAGT. The CDR3 runs to 15 residues. The CDR3 DNA follows: TGTGCCAGCAGGCCGGGGACAGCACAAAACTATGGCTACACCTTC. This translates into CASRPGTAQNYGYTF.

This rearrangement joins TRBV5-6 to TRBJ2-7, with 9 bases matching TRBD1. V shed 1 base and J 3 bases; nucleotides not matched to a gene: 5. This CDR3 region has 15 residues. Germline values: CDR1 SGHDT, CDR2 YYEEEE. The CDR3 DNA reads as TGTGCCAGCAGCTTGTCCGGGACAGGGAGCTACGAGCAGTACTTC. Its protein product is CASSLSGTGSYEQYF.

V is TRBV18 and J is TRBJ2-5; D call uncertain. V lost 6 bases and J lost 1, with 15 bases in between. CDR1 KGHSH and CDR2 LQKENI come from the germline V gene. The length of the CDR3 is 15 residues. The CDR3 protein is CASSRSVRTQETQYF. CDR3 sequence (DNA): TGTGCCAGCTCTCGTTCGGTCCGCACCCAAGAGACCCAGTACTTC.

The V gene is TRBV12-5, the J gene TRBJ2-5; D perhaps matches TRBD1 (5 bases). The DNA matches TRBJ2-7 better at its end, which makes the J call doubtful. CDR3 length: 12 amino acids. Germline V gene sequence: CDR1 LGHNT, CDR2 FRNRAP. The CDR3 coding sequence is TGTGCTAGGCACAGGTTATCGGACGAGCAGTACTTC. Its translation: CARHRLSDEQYF.

The chain is built from TRBV29-1 and TRBJ2-7; 8 bases agree with TRBD2. Trimming at V came to 7 bases and at J to 3 bases, leaving 2 bases not matched to a gene. Germline loops: CDR1 SQVTM, CDR2 ANQGSEA. This CDR3 region has 11 residues. CDR3 nucleotide sequence: TGCAGCGCAGCGGGGGACTACGAGCAGTACTTC. It is translated as CSAAGDYEQYF.

The J gene is TRBJ2-4, the V gene TRBV19, with D possibly matching TRBD2 (6 bases). The CDR3 sequence is 13 residues long. Germline V gene sequence: CDR1 LNHDA, CDR2 SQIVND (reference sequence). V lost 6 bases to trimming and J lost 9 bases, with 15 bases between them. CDR3 in DNA: TGTGCCAGTAGCCCGGTGGAGGGTAGCATTCAGTACTTC. Amino acid sequence: CASSPVEGSIQYF.